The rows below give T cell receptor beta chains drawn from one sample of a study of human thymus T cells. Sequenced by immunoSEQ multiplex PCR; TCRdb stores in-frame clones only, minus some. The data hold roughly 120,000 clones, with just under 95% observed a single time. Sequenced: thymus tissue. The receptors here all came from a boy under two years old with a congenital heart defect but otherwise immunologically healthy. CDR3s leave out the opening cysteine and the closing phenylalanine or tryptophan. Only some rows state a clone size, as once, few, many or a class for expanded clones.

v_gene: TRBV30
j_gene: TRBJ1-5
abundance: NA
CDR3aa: AWSVNPQRPQH

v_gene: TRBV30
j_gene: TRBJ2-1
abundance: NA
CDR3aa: AWTGKWGHEQF

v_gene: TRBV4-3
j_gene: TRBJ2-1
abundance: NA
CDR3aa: ASSPTARNNEQF

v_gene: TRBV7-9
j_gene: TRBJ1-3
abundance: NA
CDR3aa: ASSSKFRQFSGNTIY

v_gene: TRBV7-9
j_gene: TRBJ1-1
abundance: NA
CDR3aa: ASRREKVTEAF

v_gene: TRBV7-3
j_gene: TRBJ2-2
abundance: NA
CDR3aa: ASSLTENGELF

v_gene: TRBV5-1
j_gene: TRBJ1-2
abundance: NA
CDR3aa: ASRGTPNYGYT

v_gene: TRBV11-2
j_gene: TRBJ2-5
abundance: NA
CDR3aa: ASRSARAQETQY

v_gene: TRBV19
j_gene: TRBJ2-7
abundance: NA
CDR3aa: ASSIQGATYEQY

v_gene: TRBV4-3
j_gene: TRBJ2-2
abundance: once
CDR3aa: ASSLDRGRDGELF

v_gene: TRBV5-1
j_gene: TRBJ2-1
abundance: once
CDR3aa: ASSLSQGGNEQF

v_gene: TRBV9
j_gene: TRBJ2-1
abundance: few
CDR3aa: ASSAGGLAGRDEQF

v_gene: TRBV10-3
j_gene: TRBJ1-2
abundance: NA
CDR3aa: AIGGTGAFTHYGYT

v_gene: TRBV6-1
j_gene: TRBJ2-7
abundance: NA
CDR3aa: ASSRVPTYEQY

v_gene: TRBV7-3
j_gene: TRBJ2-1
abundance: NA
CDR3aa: ASSLGGTKHNEQF

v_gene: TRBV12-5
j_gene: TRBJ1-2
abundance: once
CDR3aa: ASGLVGASGLFGYT

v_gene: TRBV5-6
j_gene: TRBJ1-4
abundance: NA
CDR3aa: ASSLRQGGYNEKLF

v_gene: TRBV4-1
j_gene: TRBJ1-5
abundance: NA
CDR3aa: ASSQEGRYSNQPQH

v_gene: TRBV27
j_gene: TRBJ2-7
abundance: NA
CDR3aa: ASSLYPDSPYEQY